These 10 T cell receptor beta chains were all obtained from the same sample, sequenced in a study of patients and donors after allogeneic stem cell transplantation. TCRdb re-derived calls from the RT-PCR reads in MiXCR, one entry per CDR3 protein. The data contain roughly 880,000 distinct CDR3 sequences, around 17% of them singletons. The material sequenced was blood, either unsorted or a sorted T cell fraction (not recorded which). All receptors come from a human donor who was either an allogeneic HSCT recipient or a stem cell or donor lymphocyte infusion donor (not recorded which). It is not recorded whose cells these are; they may come from a transplant donor.

The chain recombines TRBV3-1 with TRBJ2-2; D remains ambiguous. This CDR3 has 17 residues. Germline CDR1 reads LGHDT; CDR2 reads YNNKEL (reference sequence). V was shortened by 1 base and J by 4 bases, with 16 bases between the two germline ends. CDR3 in amino acids: CASSQAARLLFTGELFF. The DNA for the CDR3 is TGTGCCAGCAGCCAAGCAGCCCGACTTCTCTTCACCGGGGAGCTGTTTTTT.

The sample holds a few counts of this clonotype. The gene calls are TRBV7-7 and TRBJ2-3, with unresolved D. There are 14 residues in the CDR3. V was shortened by 2 bases and J by 2 bases, with 8 bases between the two germline ends. Germline CDR1 reads SSHAT; CDR2 reads FNYEAQ (reference sequence). The CDR3 reads CASSLRHSTDTQYF. In DNA form, the CDR3 reads TGTGCCAGCAGCTTAAGGCACTCCACAGATACGCAGTATTTT.

Notes on this clonotype: The junction does not match germline at one end; this may be a read error. The CDR3 reads CASRIAGQANTEAFF. The CDR3 DNA reads TGTGCCAGTAGGATAGCGGGACAGGCGAACACTGAAGCTTTCTTT. V usage is TRBV19 and J usage is TRBJ1-1; 8 bases line up with TRBD1. Germline lookup yields CDR1 LNHDA and CDR2 SQIVND (reference sequence). The CDR3 has 15 amino acids.

This clonotype has more than one count but fewer than ten. The rearrangement links TRBV19 to TRBJ2-5; perhaps D is TRBD1 or TRBD2 (5 bases each). The V end was cut by 3 bases, the J end by 2 bases, with 13 bases between. Germline CDR1 reads LNHDA; CDR2 reads SQIVND (reference sequence). This CDR3 has 15 amino acids. CDR3: CASSIGAGLQETQYF. In DNA form, the CDR3 reads TGTGCCAGTAGTATCGGGGCAGGGTTGCAAGAGACCCAGTACTTC.

The V call is TRBV20-1, the J call TRBJ2-1, with 10 bases aligning to TRBD2. The CDR3 extends over 13 amino acids. Germline values: CDR1 DFQATT, CDR2 SNEGSKA (reference sequence). V dropped 5 bases and J dropped 8; count of bases not matched to a gene: 6. DNA for the CDR3: TGCAGTGCTGCTAGCGGGAGTTCCTATGAGCAGTTCTTC. It codes for CSAASGSSYEQFF.

This clonotype was seen repeatedly, ten times or more. The chain employs TRBV7-2 and TRBJ2-2; D remains unclear. The CDR3 is 13 residues long. Per germline, CDR1 SGHTA and CDR2 FQGNSA. The V gene lost 4 bases and the J gene lost 1 base, with 4 bases spanning the gap. As DNA, the CDR3 is TGTGCCAGCAGCTCCAGGAACACCGGGGAGCTGTTTTTT. It specifies CASSSRNTGELFF.

This clonotype was found a few times. The gene calls are TRBV20-1 and TRBJ2-5; D is undetermined. The CDR3 loop spans 12 amino acids. Germline CDR1 reads DFQATT; CDR2 reads SNEGSKA (reference sequence). Trimming removed 0 bases at V and 4 bases at J, with 6 bases between. DNA of the CDR3: TGCAGTGCTAGAGAAACGAGAGAGACCCAGTACTTC. Translated: CSARETRETQYF.

The chain recombines TRBV6-1 with TRBJ2-7, with a possible D match to TRBD2 (7 bases). Germline-derived CDR1 and CDR2 are MNHNS and SASEGT. V gave up 11 bases and J gave up 3 bases, with 20 bases separating them. The CDR3 contains 14 residues. The CDR3, as DNA: TGTGCCTCCACCTGGTCAGGGGAGGGCTACGAGCAGTACTTC. It encodes CASTWSGEGYEQYF.

There are a few counts of this clonotype. J is TRBJ2-3 and V is TRBV6-1, with 13 bases aligning to TRBD2. Germline values: CDR1 MNHNS, CDR2 SASEGT. The CDR3 is 16 residues long. V shed 7 bases, J shed 5 bases, and the junction held 9 bases outside the gene matches. CDR3 loop: CASNLLAGGNLDTQYF. CDR3 in DNA: TGTGCCAGCAACCTACTAGCGGGAGGGAATCTAGATACGCAGTATTTT.

This clonotype was observed a few times. The gene calls are TRBV6-5 and TRBJ2-5; D gene uncertain. This CDR3 spans 16 amino acids. Germline CDR1 MNHEY, CDR2 SVGAGI. V lost 0 bases and J 3 bases, leaving 14 bases between the germline ends. CDR3 amino acids: CASSYSRFVSEETQYF. DNA of the CDR3: TGTGCCAGCAGTTACTCGAGATTTGTGTCAGAAGAGACCCAGTACTTC.